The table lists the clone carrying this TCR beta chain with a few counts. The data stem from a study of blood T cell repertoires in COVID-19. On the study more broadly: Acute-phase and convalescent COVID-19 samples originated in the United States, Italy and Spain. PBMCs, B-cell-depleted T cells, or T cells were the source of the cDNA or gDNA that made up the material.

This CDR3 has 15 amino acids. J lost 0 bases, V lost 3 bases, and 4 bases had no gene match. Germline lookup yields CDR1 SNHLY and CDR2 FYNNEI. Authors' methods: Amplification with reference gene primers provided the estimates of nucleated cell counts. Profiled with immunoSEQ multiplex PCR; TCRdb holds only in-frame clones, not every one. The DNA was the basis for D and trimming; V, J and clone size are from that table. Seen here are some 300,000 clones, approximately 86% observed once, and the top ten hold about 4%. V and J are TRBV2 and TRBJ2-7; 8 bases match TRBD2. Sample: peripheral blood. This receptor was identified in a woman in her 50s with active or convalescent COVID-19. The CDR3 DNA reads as TGTGCCAGCAGTGAGTACGGGACTAGCTCCTACGAGCAGTACTTC. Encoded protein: CASSEYGTSSYEQYF.